The 23 T cell receptor beta chains presented below share a single source sample, sequenced in a study of shared clonotypes between healthy human individuals. TCRdb keeps only in-frame clones here, not all; method: immunoSEQ multiplex PCR. The table lists 950,000 to 1,100,000 clones, more than 65% of them singletons. Sequenced sample: memory CD4+ T cells sorted from blood. Sample subset: CD45RA-negative fraction. These TCRs come from a man younger than 35 in good health.

The chain uses TRBV18 and TRBJ2-7, with D perhaps TRBD1 (5 bases). The length of the CDR3 is 17 residues. Germline assignment: CDR1 KGHSH and CDR2 LQKENI. Between the trimmed V and J ends, which lost 1 base and 0 bases, there was a span of 16 bases. The CDR3, as DNA: TGTGCCAGCTCACCACGCCTACCTAGGACACACTCCTACGAGCAGTACTTC. Its protein product is CASSPRLPRTHSYEQYF.

CDR3 region: CASSFRDKGAQPQKLFF. CDR3 nucleotide sequence: TGTGCCAGCAGCTTTAGGGATAAGGGGGCGCAACCCCAAAAACTGTTTTTT. This chain links TRBV7-2 with TRBJ1-4, with 7 nucleotides matching TRBD1. In germline, CDR1 is SGHTA, CDR2 FQGNSA. The ends lost 3 bases at V and 9 bases at J; junction bases unmatched: 16. This CDR3 comprises 17 residues. The whole variable domain, remainder taken from reference TRBV7-2 and TRBJ1-4, is GAGVSQSPSNKVTEKGKDVELRCDPISGHTALYWYRQSLGQGLEFLIYFQGNSAPDKSGLPSDRFSAERTGGSVSTLTIQRTQQEDSAVYLCASSFRDKGAQPQKLFFGSGTQLSVL.

This clone has a handful of counts. The chain joins TRBV6-1 to TRBJ1-6; D uncertain. Germline CDR1 and CDR2: MNHNS and SASEGT. V dropped 0 bases and J dropped 8 bases, with 2 bases sitting between them. The CDR3 covers 12 residues. The CDR3 loop reads CASSEAYSPLHF. Written as DNA, the CDR3 is TGTGCCAGCAGTGAAGCGTATTCACCCCTCCACTTT.

This rearrangement joins TRBV5-4 to TRBJ2-5; D remains unclear. The V end lost 0 bases, the J end lost 4 bases, and 10 bases lay between the germline ends. The germline CDR1 and CDR2 sequences are SGHNT and YYREEE (reference sequence). CDR3 length equals 14 residues. The DNA for the CDR3 is TGTGCCAGCAGCTTGGCTGTAATCCCAGAGACCCAGTACTTC. Amino acids: CASSLAVIPETQYF.

This clone has only a few counts. As DNA, the CDR3 is TGTGCCAGCAGCCAGGACAGTCACTATGGCTACACCTTC. As protein: CASSQDSHYGYTF. The chain is built from TRBV7-9 and TRBJ1-2, with a weak D call TRBD1 (6 bases). The CDR3 loop spans 13 amino acids. CDR1 and CDR2 (germline): SEHNR, FQNEAQ (reference sequence). Trimming stripped 5 bases from V and 3 bases from J, with 10 bases between.

J is TRBJ2-5 and V is TRBV5-1; TRBD2 matches 8 bases. Germline CDR1 and CDR2: SGHRS and YFSETQ. The CDR3 spans 13 residues. V shed 7 bases and J 4 bases; nucleotides not matched to a gene: 6. CDR3 coding DNA: TGCGCCAGCCAGCGGGGGTCTTTAGAGACCCAGTACTTC. Protein: CASQRGSLETQYF.

The CDR3: CASSPDSGVQETQYF. Here the CDR3 DNA reads TGTGCCAGCAGCCCCGATAGCGGAGTGCAAGAGACCCAGTACTTC. The rearrangement links TRBV5-4 to TRBJ2-5; D might be TRBD2 (6 bases). The CDR3 has 15 residues. Germline CDR1 and CDR2: SGHNT and YYREEE (reference sequence). The V and J ends lost 4 bases and 2 bases respectively, with 15 bases between them.

The rearrangement uses TRBV5-1 and TRBJ1-6; D is perhaps TRBD1 (5 bases). The V gene lost 3 bases and the J gene lost 9 bases, with 19 bases spanning the gap. Germline values: CDR1 SGHRS, CDR2 YFSETQ. The CDR3 sequence is 16 residues long. The CDR3 region has the DNA TGCGCCAGCAGCTCGGCCAATGGACCCACAGGTTCACCCCTCCACTTT. Its protein product is CASSSANGPTGSPLHF.

The chain joins TRBV5-1 to TRBJ2-1; 8 nucleotides match TRBD2. Germline assignment: CDR1 SGHRS and CDR2 YFSETQ. The V segment lost 0 bases and the J segment 4 bases; nucleotides outside the gene matches: 6. The CDR3 is 16 residues long. The DNA for the CDR3 is TGCGCCAGCAGCTTGGGGGCCGGGAGGGCTTACAATGAGCAGTTCTTC. Encoded protein: CASSLGAGRAYNEQFF.

This clone was found many times. In the same sample, other DNA sequences code for this CDR3. V usage is TRBV5-1 and J usage is TRBJ2-7; 11 bases fit TRBD2. The V gene end was trimmed by 2 bases and the J gene end by 6 bases; junction bases not matched to a gene: 1. The CDR3 length is 13 residues. CDR1 is SGHRS and CDR2 is YFSETQ in the germline V gene. The DNA for the CDR3 is TGCGCCAGCAGCTTAGGACTAGCGGGCGAGCAGTACTTC. Amino acids: CASSLGLAGEQYF.

Points on this clone: Other DNA sequences within the sample encode an identical CDR3. CDR3 DNA: TGCGCCAGCAGCTTGGGGACAGGGGCGAACACTGAAGCTTTCTTT. Translated: CASSLGTGANTEAFF. V is TRBV5-1 and J is TRBJ1-1; 9 nucleotides line up with TRBD1. V shed 0 bases, J shed 1 base, and the junction held 1 base outside the gene matches. Germline CDR1 is SGHRS and CDR2 is YFSETQ. The CDR3 is made up of 15 amino acids.

The chain combines TRBV4-1 with TRBJ1-5; no definite D call. Germline assignment: CDR1 MGHRA and CDR2 YSYEKL. CDR3 length: 17 residues. V lost 0 bases to trimming and J lost 0 bases, with 12 bases between them. CDR3 amino acids: CASSQDAGYYSNQPQHF. For the CDR3, the DNA is TGCGCCAGCAGCCAAGATGCGGGGTATTATAGCAATCAGCCCCAGCATTTT.

A word on this clone: Within the sample, other DNA sequences also encode this same CDR3. The rearrangement links TRBV19 to TRBJ1-1; D might be TRBD1 (5 bases). This CDR3 comprises 13 residues. The V and J ends lost 5 bases and 3 bases respectively, with 10 bases between them. Germline CDR1 LNHDA, CDR2 SQIVND (reference sequence). The CDR3 nucleotides read TGTGCCAGTAGTCCCGCAGGGTACACTGAAGCTTTCTTT. Translation: CASSPAGYTEAFF.

CDR3: CASRRTSATYEQYF. In DNA, the CDR3 is TGTGCCAGCAGGCGGACTAGCGCTACCTACGAGCAGTACTTC. The chain has TRBV7-2 and TRBJ2-7; 9 positions agree with TRBD2. The CDR3 has 14 amino acids. The trim removed 6 bases at V and 2 bases at J, leaving 5 bases unmatched. In germline, CDR1 is SGHTA, CDR2 FQGNSA.

J is TRBJ2-1 and V is TRBV10-2, with a tentative D call TRBD2 (5 bases). V dropped 3 bases and J dropped 9 bases, with 21 bases sitting between them. The CDR3 has 16 amino acids. Germline CDR1 is WSHSY and CDR2 is SAAADI. CDR3 nucleotides: TGCGCCAGCAGTGATGGGATGAGGGCGGGTACGGGTGAGCAGTTCTTC. Amino acids: CASSDGMRAGTGEQFF.

This clone turned up a few times. The chain uses TRBV29-1 and TRBJ2-7, with 10 nucleotides matching TRBD1. CDR3 size: 14 residues. Germline V gene lookup returns CDR1 SQVTM and CDR2 ANQGSEA. J gave up 3 bases and V 6 bases, and 8 bases lay outside the gene matches. The CDR3 is CSVLGGDRGYEQYF. The CDR3 nucleotides are TGCAGCGTCCTGGGAGGGGACAGGGGCTACGAGCAGTACTTC.

This clone was counted a few times. This sequence joins TRBV18 and TRBJ2-5; D is undetermined. V was shortened by 2 bases and J by 1 base, with 14 bases between the two germline ends. This CDR3 is built from 16 residues. Germline lookup yields CDR1 KGHSH and CDR2 LQKENI. CDR3 sequence: CASSPLQNTIQETQYF. CDR3 sequence (DNA): TGTGCCAGCTCACCATTACAGAACACCATCCAAGAGACCCAGTACTTC.

This chain connects TRBV19 to TRBJ1-5; 8 nucleotides line up with TRBD1. Trimming at V came to 11 bases and at J to 7 bases, leaving 10 bases not matched to a gene. CDR1 is LNHDA, CDR2 SQIVND, per germline (reference sequence). The CDR3 is made up of 13 amino acids. The CDR3 region is CAADRGLGQPQHF. CDR3 DNA sequence: TGTGCCGCTGACAGGGGCCTTGGGCAGCCCCAGCATTTT.

In this sample, this clone turned up a few times. V and J are TRBV5-6 and TRBJ1-6, with D maybe TRBD1 (6 bases). The V end was cut by 0 bases, the J end by 7 bases, with 11 bases between. The CDR3 is 15 residues long. CDR1 and CDR2 from the germline V gene are SGHDT and YYEEEE. The CDR3 sequence: CASSLGTVENSPLHF. CDR3 coding DNA: TGTGCCAGCAGCTTGGGGACAGTGGAGAATTCACCCCTCCACTTT.

The chain links TRBV7-2 to TRBJ2-3; TRBD2 aligns across 9 bases. CDR1 and CDR2 (germline): SGHTA, FQGNSA. Trimming removed 2 bases from V and 6 bases from J; junction bases left unmatched: 9. The CDR3 loop spans 16 amino acids. CDR3 in DNA: TGTGCCAGCAGCTTAAGTCGGCCGAGCGGGAGGGATACGCAGTATTTT. Translating it yields CASSLSRPSGRDTQYF.

V is TRBV5-1 and J is TRBJ1-1, with D maybe TRBD1 (6 bases). Germline V gene sequence: CDR1 SGHRS, CDR2 YFSETQ. Between the trimmed V and J ends, which lost 3 bases and 1 base, there was a span of 10 bases. There are 14 residues in the CDR3. The CDR3: CASSYQGGNTEAFF. The CDR3 region has the DNA TGCGCCAGCAGCTATCAAGGGGGGAACACTGAAGCTTTCTTT.

V usage is TRBV18 and J usage is TRBJ1-2, with 9 bases that match TRBD1. After removal of 4 bases from V and 8 bases from J, the junction contained 5 bases not matched to a gene. Per germline, CDR1 KGHSH and CDR2 LQKENI. This CDR3 has 13 amino acids. The CDR3 DNA reads TGTGCCAGCTCACTCTGGACAGGGGTGGGCTACACCTTC. Translation: CASSLWTGVGYTF.

V gene TRBV18 combines with J gene TRBJ1-1, with 7 bases identical to TRBD1. Germline loops: CDR1 KGHSH, CDR2 LQKENI. V was pared by 0 bases and J by 1 base, with 5 bases of the junction left unmatched. The CDR3 has 16 residues. CDR3 coding DNA: TGTGCCAGCTCACCACCCCAGGGGGGAAGGAACACTGAAGCTTTCTTT. Translating it yields CASSPPQGGRNTEAFF.